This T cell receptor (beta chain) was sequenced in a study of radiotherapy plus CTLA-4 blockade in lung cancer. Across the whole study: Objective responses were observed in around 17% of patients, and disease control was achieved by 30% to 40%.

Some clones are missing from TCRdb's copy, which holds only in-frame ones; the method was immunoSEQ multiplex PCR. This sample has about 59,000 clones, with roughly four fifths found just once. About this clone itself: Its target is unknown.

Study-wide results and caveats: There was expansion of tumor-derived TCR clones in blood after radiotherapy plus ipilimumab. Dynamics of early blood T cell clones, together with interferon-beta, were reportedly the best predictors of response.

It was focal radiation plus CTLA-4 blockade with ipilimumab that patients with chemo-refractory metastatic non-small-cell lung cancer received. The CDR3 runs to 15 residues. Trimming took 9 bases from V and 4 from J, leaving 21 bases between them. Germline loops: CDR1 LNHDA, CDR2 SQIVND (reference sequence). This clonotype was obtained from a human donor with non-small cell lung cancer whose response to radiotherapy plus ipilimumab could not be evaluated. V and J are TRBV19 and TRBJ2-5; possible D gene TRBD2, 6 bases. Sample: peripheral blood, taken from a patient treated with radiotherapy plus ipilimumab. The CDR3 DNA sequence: TGTGCCAGGCTGCAAGTCGGGAGAGGGAGAGAGACCCAGTACTTC. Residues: CARLQVGRGRETQYF.